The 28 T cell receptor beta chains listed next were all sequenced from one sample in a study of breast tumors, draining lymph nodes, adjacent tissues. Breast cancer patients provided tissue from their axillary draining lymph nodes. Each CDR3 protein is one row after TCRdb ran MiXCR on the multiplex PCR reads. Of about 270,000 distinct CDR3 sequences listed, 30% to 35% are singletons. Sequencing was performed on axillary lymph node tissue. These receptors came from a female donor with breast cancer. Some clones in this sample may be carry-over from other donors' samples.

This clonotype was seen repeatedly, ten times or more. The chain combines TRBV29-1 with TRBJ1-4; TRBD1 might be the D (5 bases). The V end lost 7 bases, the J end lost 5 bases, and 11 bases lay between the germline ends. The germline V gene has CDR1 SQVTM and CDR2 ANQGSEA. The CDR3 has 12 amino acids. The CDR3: CSAGRDNEKLFF. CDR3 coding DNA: TGCAGCGCTGGCCGGGACAATGAAAAACTGTTTTTT.

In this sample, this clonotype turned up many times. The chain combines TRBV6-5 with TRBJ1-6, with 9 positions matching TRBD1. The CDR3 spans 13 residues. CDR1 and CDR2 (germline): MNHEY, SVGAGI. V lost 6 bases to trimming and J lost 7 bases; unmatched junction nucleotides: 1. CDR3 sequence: CASRDRGNSPLHF. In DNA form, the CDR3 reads TGTGCCAGCAGAGACAGGGGGAATTCACCCCTCCACTTT.

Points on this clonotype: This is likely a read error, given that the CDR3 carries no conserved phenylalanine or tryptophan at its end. The CDR3 is CAISGPTSGSSDTQYS. CDR3 coding DNA: TGTGCCATCAGTGGCCCGACTAGCGGGAGTTCAGATACGCAGTATTCT. This chain joins TRBV10-3 and TRBJ2-3, with 12 bases matching TRBD2. Germline CDR1 and CDR2: ENHRY and SYGVKD. V trimming: 4 bases; J trimming: 4 bases; junction bases outside the gene matches: 6. This CDR3 has 16 amino acids.

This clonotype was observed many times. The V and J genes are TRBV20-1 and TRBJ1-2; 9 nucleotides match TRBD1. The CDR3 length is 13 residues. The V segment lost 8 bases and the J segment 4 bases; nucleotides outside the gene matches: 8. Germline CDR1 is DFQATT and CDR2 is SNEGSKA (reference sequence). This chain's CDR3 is CSIGQGTTYGYTF. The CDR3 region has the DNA TGCAGTATTGGACAGGGGACTACCTATGGCTACACCTTC.

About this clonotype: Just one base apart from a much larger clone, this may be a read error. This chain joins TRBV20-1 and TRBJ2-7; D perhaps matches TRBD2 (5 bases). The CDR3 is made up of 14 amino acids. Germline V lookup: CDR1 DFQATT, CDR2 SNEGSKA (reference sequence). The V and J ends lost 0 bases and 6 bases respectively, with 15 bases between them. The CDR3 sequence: CSARDASTGSEQYF. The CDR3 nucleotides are TGCAGTGCTAGAGATGCCTCGACGGGGTCCGAGCAGTACTTC.

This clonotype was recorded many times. The CDR3 spells CSVEDGLAGGYEQYF. The CDR3 bases are TGCAGCGTTGAAGATGGGCTAGCGGGAGGGTACGAGCAGTACTTC. The chain is built from TRBV29-1 and TRBJ2-7; 12 bases map to TRBD2. The length of the CDR3 is 15 residues. V shed 0 bases, J shed 4 bases, and the junction held 4 bases outside the gene matches. Germline values: CDR1 SQVTM, CDR2 ANQGSEA.

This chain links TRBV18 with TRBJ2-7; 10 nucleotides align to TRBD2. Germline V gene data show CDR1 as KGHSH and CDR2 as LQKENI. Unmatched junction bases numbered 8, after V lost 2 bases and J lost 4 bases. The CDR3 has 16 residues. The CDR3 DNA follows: TGTGCCAGCTCACCAGTTCTACTAGCGGGAATTTACGAGCAGTACTTC. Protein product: CASSPVLLAGIYEQYF.

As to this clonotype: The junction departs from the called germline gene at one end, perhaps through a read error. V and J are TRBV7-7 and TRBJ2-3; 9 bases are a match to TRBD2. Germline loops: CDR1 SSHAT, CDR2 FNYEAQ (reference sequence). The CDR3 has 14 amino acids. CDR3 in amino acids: CASSTGLAPDTQYF. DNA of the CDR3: TGTGCTAGCAGCACGGGACTAGCTCCGGATACGCAGTATTTT.

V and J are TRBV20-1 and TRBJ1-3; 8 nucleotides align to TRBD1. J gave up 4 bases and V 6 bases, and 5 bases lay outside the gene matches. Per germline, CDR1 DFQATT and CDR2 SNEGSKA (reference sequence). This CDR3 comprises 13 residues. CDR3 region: CSAAGDRGNTIYF. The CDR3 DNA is TGCAGTGCCGCGGGGGACAGGGGAAACACCATATATTTT.

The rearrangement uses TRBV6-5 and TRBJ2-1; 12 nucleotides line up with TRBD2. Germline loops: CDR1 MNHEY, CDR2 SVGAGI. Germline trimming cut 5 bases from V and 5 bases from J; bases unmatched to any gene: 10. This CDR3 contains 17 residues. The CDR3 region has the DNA TGTGCCAGCAGTCACGGGGCCGGACTAGCGGGGAACAATGAGCAGTTCTTC. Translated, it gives CASSHGAGLAGNNEQFF.

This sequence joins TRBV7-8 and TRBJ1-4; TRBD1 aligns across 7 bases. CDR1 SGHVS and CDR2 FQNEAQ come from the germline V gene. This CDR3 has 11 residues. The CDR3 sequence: CDRGSGEKLFF. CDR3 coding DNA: TGTGACAGGGGTTCGGGGGAAAAACTGTTTTTT.

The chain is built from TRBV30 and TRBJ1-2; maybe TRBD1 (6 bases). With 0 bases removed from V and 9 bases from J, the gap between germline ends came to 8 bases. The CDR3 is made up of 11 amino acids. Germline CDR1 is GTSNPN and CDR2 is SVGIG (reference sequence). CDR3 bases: TGTGCCTGGAGTGTAGGGGGTAGCTACACCTTC. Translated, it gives CAWSVGGSYTF.

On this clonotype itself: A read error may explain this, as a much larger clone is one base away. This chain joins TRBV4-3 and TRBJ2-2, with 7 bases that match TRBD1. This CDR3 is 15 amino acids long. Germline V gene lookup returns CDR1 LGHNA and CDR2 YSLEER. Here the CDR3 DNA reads TGCGCCAGCAGCCAAGCGTCACAGGGGACCGGGGAGCTGCTTTTT. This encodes CASSQASQGTGELLF.

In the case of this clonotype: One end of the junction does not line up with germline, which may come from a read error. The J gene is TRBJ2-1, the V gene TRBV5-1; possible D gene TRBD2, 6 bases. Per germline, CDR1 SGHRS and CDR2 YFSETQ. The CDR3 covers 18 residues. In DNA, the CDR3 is TGCGCCAGCAGCTTGAGGGTCCTAGCGTCCTCCTCCTACAGTGAGCAGTTCTTC. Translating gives CASSLRVLASSSYSEQFF.

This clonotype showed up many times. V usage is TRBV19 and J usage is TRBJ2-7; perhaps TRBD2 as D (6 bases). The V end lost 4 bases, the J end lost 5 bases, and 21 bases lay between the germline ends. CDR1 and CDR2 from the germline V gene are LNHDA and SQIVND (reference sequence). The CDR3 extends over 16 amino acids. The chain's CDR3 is CASSKLIGRGGNEQYF. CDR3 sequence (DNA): TGTGCCAGTAGTAAATTGATAGGGCGAGGAGGGAACGAGCAGTACTTC.

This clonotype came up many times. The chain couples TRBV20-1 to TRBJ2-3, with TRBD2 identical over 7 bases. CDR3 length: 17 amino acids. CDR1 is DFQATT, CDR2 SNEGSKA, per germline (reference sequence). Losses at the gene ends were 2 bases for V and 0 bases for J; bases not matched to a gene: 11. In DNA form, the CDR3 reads TGCAGTGCTAGACCTCCAAAGCGGGGCCCTAGCACAGATACGCAGTATTTT. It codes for CSARPPKRGPSTDTQYF.

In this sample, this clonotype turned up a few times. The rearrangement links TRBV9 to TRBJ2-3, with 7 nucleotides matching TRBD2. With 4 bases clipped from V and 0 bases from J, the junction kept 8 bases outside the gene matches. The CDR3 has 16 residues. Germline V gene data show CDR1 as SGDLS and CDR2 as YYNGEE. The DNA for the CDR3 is TGTGCCAGCAGCTCCTCACTAGCGACCAGCACAGATACGCAGTATTTT. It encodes CASSSSLATSTDTQYF.

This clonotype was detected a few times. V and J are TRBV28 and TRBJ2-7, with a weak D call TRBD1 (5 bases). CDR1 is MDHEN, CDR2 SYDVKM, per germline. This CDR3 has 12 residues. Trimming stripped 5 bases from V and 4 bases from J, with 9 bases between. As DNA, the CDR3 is TGTGCCAGCAGTCCACGACAGTACGAGCAGTACTTC. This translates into CASSPRQYEQYF.

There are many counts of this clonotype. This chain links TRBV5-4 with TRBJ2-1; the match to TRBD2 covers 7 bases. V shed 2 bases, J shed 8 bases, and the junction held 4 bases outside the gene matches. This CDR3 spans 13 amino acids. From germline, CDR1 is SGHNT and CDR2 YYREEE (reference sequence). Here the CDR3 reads CASSFGGRDEQFF. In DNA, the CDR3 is TGTGCCAGCAGCTTTGGGGGGAGGGATGAGCAGTTCTTC.

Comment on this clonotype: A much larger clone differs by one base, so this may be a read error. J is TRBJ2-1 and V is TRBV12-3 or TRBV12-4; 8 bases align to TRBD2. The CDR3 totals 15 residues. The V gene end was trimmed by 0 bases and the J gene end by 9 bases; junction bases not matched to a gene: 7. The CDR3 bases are TGTGCCAGCAGTTTAGCTTTTAGCGGGAACAGTGAGCAGTTCTTC. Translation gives CASSLAFSGNSEQFF.

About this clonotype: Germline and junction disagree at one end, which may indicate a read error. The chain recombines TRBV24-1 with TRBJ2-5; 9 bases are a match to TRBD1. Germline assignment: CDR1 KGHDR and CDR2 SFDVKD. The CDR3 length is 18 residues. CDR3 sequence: CVTSDETGGAGLSETQYF. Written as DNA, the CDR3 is TGTGTCACCAGTGACGAAACAGGGGGCGCGGGATTATCAGAGACGCAGTACTTC.

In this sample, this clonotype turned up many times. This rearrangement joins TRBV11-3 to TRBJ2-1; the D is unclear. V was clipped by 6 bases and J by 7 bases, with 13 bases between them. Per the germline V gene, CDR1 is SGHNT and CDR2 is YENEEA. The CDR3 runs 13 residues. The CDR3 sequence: CASSPKVGNEQFF. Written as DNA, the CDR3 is TGTGCCAGCAGTCCCAAGGTGGGGAATGAGCAGTTCTTC.

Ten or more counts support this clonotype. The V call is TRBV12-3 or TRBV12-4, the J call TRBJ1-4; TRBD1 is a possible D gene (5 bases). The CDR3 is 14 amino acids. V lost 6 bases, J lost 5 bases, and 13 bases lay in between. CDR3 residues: CASSLRTRNEKLFF. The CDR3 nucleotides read TGTGCCAGCAGCCTTAGGACACGGAATGAAAAACTGTTTTTT.

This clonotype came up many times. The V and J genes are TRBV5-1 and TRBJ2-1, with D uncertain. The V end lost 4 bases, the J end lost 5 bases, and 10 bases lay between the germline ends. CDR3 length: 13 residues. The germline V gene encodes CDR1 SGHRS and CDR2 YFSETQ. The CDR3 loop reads CASSSLSDNEQFF. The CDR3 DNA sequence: TGCGCCAGCAGCAGTCTCTCGGACAATGAGCAGTTCTTC.

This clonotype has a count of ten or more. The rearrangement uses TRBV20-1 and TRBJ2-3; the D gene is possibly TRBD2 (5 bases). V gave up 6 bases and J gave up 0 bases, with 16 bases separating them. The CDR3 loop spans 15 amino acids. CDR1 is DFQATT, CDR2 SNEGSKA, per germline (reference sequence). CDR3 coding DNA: TGCAGTGCACCCCACCGAGGGATTAGCACAGATACGCAGTATTTT. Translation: CSAPHRGISTDTQYF.

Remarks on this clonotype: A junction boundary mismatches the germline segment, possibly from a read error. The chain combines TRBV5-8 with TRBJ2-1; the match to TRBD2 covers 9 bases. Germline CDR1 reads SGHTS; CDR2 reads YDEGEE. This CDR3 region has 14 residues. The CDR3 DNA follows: TGTGCCAGCAGCTTAGCGGGAGGAGTTGATGAGCAGTCCTTC. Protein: CASSLAGGVDEQSF. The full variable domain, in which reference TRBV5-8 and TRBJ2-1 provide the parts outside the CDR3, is EAGVTQSPTHLIKTRGQQATLRCSPISGHTSVYWYQQALGLGLQFLLWYDEGEERNRGNFPPRFSGRQFPNYSSELNVNALELEDSALYLCASSLAGGVDEQSFGPGTRLTVL.

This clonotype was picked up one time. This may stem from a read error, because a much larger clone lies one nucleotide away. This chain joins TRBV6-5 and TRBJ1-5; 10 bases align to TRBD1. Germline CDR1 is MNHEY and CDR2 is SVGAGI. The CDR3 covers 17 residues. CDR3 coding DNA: TGTGCCAGCAGCTCCGGGACAGGGGAGTATAGCAATCAGCCCCGGCATTTT. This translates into CASSSGTGEYSNQPRHF.

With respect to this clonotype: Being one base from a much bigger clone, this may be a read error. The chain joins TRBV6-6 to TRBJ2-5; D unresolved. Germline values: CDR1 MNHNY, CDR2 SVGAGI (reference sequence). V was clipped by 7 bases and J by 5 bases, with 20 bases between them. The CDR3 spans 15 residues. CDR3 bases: TGTGCCAGCACCCCCAGAGGAAGCCCTGTCGAGACCCAGTACTTC. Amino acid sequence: CASTPRGSPVETQYF.